Following are 15 T cell receptor beta chains from one sample sequenced in a study of tumor-infiltrating lymphocytes in primary liver carcinoma. Unsorted whole blood supplied the blood RNA, and germline DNA was isolated too. Researchers generated TCR beta cDNA from about 530 ng of total RNA, relying on a constant-region primer. TCR beta libraries came from three nested multiplex PCR rounds using slightly modified ARM-PCR. TRBV1-TRBV30 forward primers and a C-beta reverse primer were used in the first two PCR rounds, which each ran for 9 to 10 cycles. TCRdb independently ran MiXCR on the multiplex PCR reads; one entry per CDR3 protein. The table records approximately 340,000 distinct CDR3 sequences, approximately 64% of them present only once. The sample taken for sequencing was peripheral blood. The receptors come from a man aged 40-49 years with primary liver carcinoma and hepatitis B virus infection.

This clonotype was observed many times. The J gene is TRBJ2-5, the V gene TRBV11-2; D is unclear. The CDR3 runs to 13 residues. In germline, CDR1 is SGHAT, CDR2 FQNNGV. V was shortened by 3 bases and J by 1 base, with 6 bases between the two germline ends. The DNA of the CDR3 is TGTGCCAGCAGCTTTCGGCCCCAAGAGACCCAGTACTTC. Its protein is CASSFRPQETQYF.

Remarks on this clonotype: The junction departs from germline at one end; a sequencing error may be responsible. V and J are TRBV6-5 and TRBJ2-1; 9 bases agree with TRBD1. Germline V CDR1 and CDR2: MNHEY, SVGAGI. This CDR3 is 14 amino acids long. This CDR3 is CATTGTGTYNKQFF. The CDR3 region has the DNA TGTGCCACAACCGGGACAGGGACCTACAATAAGCAGTTCTTC.

This clonotype was counted ten times or more. The genes are TRBV14 and TRBJ2-1, with D possibly matching TRBD1 (6 bases). V dropped 5 bases and J dropped 12 bases, with 17 bases sitting between them. CDR1 is SGHDN and CDR2 is FVKESK in the germline V gene. CDR3 length: 13 residues. The DNA of the CDR3 is TGTGCCAGCAGCTTCCGTACAGGGTGGGGGCAGTTCTTC. Its protein product is CASSFRTGWGQFF. Full variable domain (missing parts from reference TRBV14 and TRBJ2-1): EAGVTQFPSHSVIEKGQTVTLRCDPISGHDNLYWYRRVMGKEIKFLLHFVKESKQDESGMPNNRFLAERTGGTYSTLKVQPAELEDSGVYFCASSFRTGWGQFFGPGTRLTVL.

This clonotype was found once. Here the CDR3 omits its conserved ending phenylalanine or tryptophan, so a read error is the likely source. No DNA is shown, since the ends of the CDR3 on it are uncertain; the CDR3 is the one TCRdb lists. The rearrangement links TRBV11-2 to TRBJ2-7. The CDR3 length equals 12 residues, ends included. Germline CDR1 reads SGHAT; CDR2 reads FQNNGV. CDR3 sequence: CASSLVGYEQNL.

With respect to this clonotype: Since a much larger clone is just one base distant, this may be a read error. The rearrangement links TRBV5-4 to TRBJ1-5; D possibly corresponds to TRBD1 (5 bases). There are 14 residues in the CDR3. V dropped 8 bases and J dropped 7 bases, with 19 bases sitting between them. The germline CDR1 and CDR2 sequences are SGHNT and YYREEE (reference sequence). The CDR3 region is CARSKQGVGQPQHF. The CDR3 nucleotides read TGTGCCAGAAGCAAACAAGGGGTGGGACAGCCCCAGCATTTT.

On this clonotype itself: A much larger clone differs by one base, so this may be a read error. This sequence joins TRBV4-3 and TRBJ2-1; 7 bases are shared with TRBD2. Germline V gene lookup returns CDR1 LGHNA and CDR2 YSLEER. This CDR3 has 15 residues. The CDR3 DNA is TGCACCAGCAGCCAAGACTGGGGGAGGGCCAATGAGCAGTTCTTC. Amino acids: CTSSQDWGRANEQFF.

On this clonotype: Its ends do not fully match the called genes, so a read error is possible. The gene calls are TRBV11-2 and TRBJ2-7; 7 bases align to TRBD1. The CDR3 is 14 amino acids. Germline V CDR1 and CDR2: SGHAT, FQNNGV. DNA for the CDR3: TGTGCCAGCATCCCCGGGACAGCTGGTTACGGGCAGTACTTC. Translation: CASIPGTAGYGQYF.

This clonotype was detected only a few times. The rearrangement uses TRBV2 and TRBJ2-2; no reliable D call. CDR3 length equals 15 residues. V was trimmed by 4 bases and J by 5 bases, leaving 14 bases between them. Germline V lookup: CDR1 SNHLY, CDR2 FYNNEI. This CDR3 reads CASSVYPTGTGELFF. CDR3 nucleotide sequence: TGTGCCAGCAGTGTGTACCCCACCGGGACCGGGGAGCTGTTTTTT.

This clonotype has at least ten counts. The gene calls are TRBV7-8 and TRBJ2-5; TRBD1 matches at 7 bases. CDR1 is SGHVS and CDR2 is FQNEAQ in the germline V gene. CDR3 length: 14 residues. Unmatched junction bases numbered 7, after V lost 4 bases and J lost 5 bases. The CDR3 sequence is CASSSTSRGETQYF. For the CDR3, the DNA is TGTGCCAGCAGCTCCACGAGCAGGGGGGAGACCCAGTACTTC.

Note on this clonotype: Given a much more abundant clone one base away, this may be a read error. The rearrangement uses TRBV10-3 and TRBJ2-7; the D gene is possibly TRBD1 (7 bases). CDR3 length: 13 residues. The V gene's germline CDR1 is ENHRY and CDR2 SYGVKD. V lost 8 bases and J 5 bases, leaving 16 bases between the germline ends. The CDR3 DNA reads as TGTGCCATCGGTGTGGAGGGGGCCCACGAGCAGTACTTC. Translating it yields CAIGVEGAHEQYF.

In regard to this clonotype: A junction boundary mismatches the germline segment, possibly from a read error. The chain has TRBV6-4 and TRBJ2-7; the D is unclear. The CDR3 sequence is 11 residues long. From germline, CDR1 is MRHNA and CDR2 SNTAGT. CDR3 residues: CASSGGYEQHF. The CDR3 region has the DNA TGTGCCAGCAGTGGCGGCTACGAGCAGCACTTC.

About this clonotype itself: A read error may explain this, as a much larger clone is one base away. CDR3 in DNA: TGTGCCATCAGTGACGGAGGGCCGTTCACCGTGGAGCTGTTTTTT. Translation: CAISDGGPFTVELFF. The genes are TRBV10-3 and TRBJ2-2, with a possible D match to TRBD2 (6 bases). This CDR3 has 15 residues. CDR1 ENHRY and CDR2 SYGVKD come from the germline V gene.

The V gene is TRBV29-1, the J gene TRBJ2-1; D is possibly TRBD1 (6 bases). The CDR3 length is 14 residues. Germline V CDR1 and CDR2: SQVTM, ANQGSEA. Trimming stripped 5 bases from V and 4 bases from J, with 15 bases between. This CDR3 is CSVLGAVDYNEQFF. In nucleotides, the CDR3 is TGCAGCGTTCTGGGGGCTGTGGATTACAATGAGCAGTTCTTC.

CDR3 sequence reads: CASSSDPEEGTDTQYF. CDR3 nucleotide sequence: TGTGCCAGCAGCTCAGATCCCGAAGAGGGCACAGATACGCAGTATTTT. V and J are TRBV11-2 and TRBJ2-3, with D unresolved. CDR3 size: 16 residues. In germline, CDR1 is SGHAT, CDR2 FQNNGV. Trimming removed 4 bases at V and 1 base at J, with 15 bases between.

This clonotype showed up many times. The J gene is TRBJ2-2, the V gene TRBV29-1; the D is unclear. The CDR3 covers 12 residues. Per germline, CDR1 SQVTM and CDR2 ANQGSEA. V gave up 5 bases and J gave up 3 bases, with 7 bases separating them. Here the CDR3 reads CSVRTDTGELFF. As DNA, the CDR3 is TGCAGCGTTAGAACAGACACCGGGGAGCTGTTTTTT.